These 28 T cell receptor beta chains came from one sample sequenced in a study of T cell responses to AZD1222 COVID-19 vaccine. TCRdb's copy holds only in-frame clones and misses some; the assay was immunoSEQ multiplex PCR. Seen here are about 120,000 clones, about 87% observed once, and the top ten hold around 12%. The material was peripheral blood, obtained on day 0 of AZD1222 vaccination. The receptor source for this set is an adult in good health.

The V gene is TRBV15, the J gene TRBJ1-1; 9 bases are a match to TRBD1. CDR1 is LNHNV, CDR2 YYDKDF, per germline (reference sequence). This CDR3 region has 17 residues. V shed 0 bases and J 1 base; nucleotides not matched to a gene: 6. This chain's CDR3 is CATSRDKGQGWNTEAFF. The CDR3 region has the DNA TGTGCCACCAGCAGAGATAAGGGACAGGGATGGAACACTGAAGCTTTCTTT. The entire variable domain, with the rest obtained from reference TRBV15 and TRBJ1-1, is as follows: DAMVIQNPRYQVTQFGKPVTLSCSQTLNHNVMYWYQQKSSQAPKLLFHYYDKDFNNEADTPDNFQSRRPNTSFCFLDIRSPGLGDTAMYLCATSRDKGQGWNTEAFFGQGTRLTVV.

The CDR3 here is CASSLAYQNTEAFF. The CDR3, as DNA: TGTGCCAGCAGCTTGGCTTACCAGAACACTGAAGCTTTCTTT. This sequence joins TRBV5-4 and TRBJ1-1; the D is unclear. Per the germline V gene, CDR1 is SGHNT and CDR2 is YYREEE (reference sequence). The V gene lost 0 bases and the J gene lost 1 base, with 7 bases spanning the gap. CDR3 length: 14 residues. Complete variable domain (other parts from reference TRBV5-4 and TRBJ1-1): ETGVTQSPTHLIKTRGQQVTLRCSSQSGHNTVSWYQQALGQGPQFIFQYYREEENGRGNFPPRFSGLQFPNYSSELNVNALELDDSALYLCASSLAYQNTEAFFGQGTRLTVV.

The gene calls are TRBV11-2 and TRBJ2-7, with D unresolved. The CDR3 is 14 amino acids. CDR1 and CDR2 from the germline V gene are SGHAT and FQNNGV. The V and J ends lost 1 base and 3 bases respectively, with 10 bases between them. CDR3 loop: CASSLAQVFYEQYF. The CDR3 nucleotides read TGTGCCAGCAGCTTAGCCCAGGTTTTCTACGAGCAGTACTTC.

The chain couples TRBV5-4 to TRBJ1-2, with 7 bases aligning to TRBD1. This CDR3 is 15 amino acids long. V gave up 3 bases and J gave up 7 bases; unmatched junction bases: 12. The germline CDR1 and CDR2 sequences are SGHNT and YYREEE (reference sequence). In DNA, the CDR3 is TGTGCCAGCAGCTCCCGGGACAGTGCTGTGGGTGGCTACACCTTC. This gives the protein CASSSRDSAVGGYTF.

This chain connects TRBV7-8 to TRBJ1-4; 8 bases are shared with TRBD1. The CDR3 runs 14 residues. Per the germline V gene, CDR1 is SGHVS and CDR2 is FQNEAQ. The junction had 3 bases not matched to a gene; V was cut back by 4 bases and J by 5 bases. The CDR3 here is CASSSTGVNEKLFF. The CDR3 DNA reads TGTGCCAGCAGCTCGACAGGGGTCAATGAAAAACTGTTTTTT.

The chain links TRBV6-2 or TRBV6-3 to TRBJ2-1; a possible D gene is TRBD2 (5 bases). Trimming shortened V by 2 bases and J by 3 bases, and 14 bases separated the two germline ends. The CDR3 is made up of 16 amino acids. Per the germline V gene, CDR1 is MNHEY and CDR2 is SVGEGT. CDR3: CASSYEGERVYNEQFF. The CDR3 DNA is TGTGCCAGCAGTTACGAGGGAGAAAGGGTCTACAATGAGCAGTTCTTC.

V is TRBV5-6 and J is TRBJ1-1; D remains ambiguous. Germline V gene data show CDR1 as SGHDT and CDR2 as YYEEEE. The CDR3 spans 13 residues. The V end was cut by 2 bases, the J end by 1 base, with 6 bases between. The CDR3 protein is CASSFFRNTEAFF. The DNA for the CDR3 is TGTGCCAGCAGCTTTTTCAGGAACACTGAAGCTTTCTTT.

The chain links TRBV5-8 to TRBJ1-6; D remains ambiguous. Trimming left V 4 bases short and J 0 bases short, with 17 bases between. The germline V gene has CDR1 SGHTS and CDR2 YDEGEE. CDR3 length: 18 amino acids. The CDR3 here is CASSPIMTHSSYNSPLHF. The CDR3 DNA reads TGTGCCAGCAGCCCAATTATGACCCACAGCTCCTATAATTCACCCCTCCACTTT.

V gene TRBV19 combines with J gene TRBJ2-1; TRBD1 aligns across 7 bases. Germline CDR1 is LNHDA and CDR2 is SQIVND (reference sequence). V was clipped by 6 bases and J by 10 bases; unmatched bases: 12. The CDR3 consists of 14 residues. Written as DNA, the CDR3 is TGTGCCAGTAGAGCGTTAGGGGTACAGGGGGAGCAGTTCTTC. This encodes CASRALGVQGEQFF.

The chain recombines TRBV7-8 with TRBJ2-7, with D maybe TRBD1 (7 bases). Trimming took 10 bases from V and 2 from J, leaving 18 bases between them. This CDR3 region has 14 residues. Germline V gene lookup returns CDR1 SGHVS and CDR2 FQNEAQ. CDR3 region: CATGGPLNAYEQYF. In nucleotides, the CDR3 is TGTGCCACAGGGGGGCCCCTAAACGCCTACGAGCAGTACTTC.

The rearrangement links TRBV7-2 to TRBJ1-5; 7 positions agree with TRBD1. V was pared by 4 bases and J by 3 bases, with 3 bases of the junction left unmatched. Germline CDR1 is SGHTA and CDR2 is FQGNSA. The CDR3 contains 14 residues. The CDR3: CASSSTGNNQPQHF. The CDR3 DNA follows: TGTGCCAGCAGCTCGACAGGGAACAATCAGCCCCAGCATTTT.

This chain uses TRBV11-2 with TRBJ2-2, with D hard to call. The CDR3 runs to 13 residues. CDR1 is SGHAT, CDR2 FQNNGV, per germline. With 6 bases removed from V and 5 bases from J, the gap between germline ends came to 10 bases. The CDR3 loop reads CASRQLSTGELFF. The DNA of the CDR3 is TGTGCCAGCAGACAGCTTTCTACCGGGGAGCTGTTTTTT.

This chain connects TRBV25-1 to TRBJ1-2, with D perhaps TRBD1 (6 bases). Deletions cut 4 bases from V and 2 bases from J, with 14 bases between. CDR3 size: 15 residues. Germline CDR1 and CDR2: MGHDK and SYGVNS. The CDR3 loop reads CASSATPTGNYGYTF. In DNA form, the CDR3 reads TGTGCCAGCAGTGCGACTCCAACAGGGAACTATGGCTACACCTTC.

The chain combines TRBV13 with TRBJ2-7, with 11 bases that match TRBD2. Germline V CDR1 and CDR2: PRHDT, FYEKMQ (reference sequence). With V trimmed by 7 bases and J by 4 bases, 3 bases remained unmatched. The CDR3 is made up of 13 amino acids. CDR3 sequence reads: CASKLAGAYEQYF. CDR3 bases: TGTGCCAGCAAACTAGCGGGAGCTTACGAGCAGTACTTC. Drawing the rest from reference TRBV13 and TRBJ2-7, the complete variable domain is AAGVIQSPRHLIKEKRETATLKCYPIPRHDTVYWYQQGPGQDPQFLISFYEKMQSDKGSIPDRFSAQQFSDYHSELNMSSLELGDSALYFCASKLAGAYEQYFGPGTRLTVT.

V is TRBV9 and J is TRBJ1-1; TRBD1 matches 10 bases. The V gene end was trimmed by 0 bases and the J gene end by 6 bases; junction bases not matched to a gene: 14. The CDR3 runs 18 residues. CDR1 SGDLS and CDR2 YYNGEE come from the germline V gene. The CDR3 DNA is TGTGCCAGCAGCGTAGGAGGGACAGGGGTTAAGGGGGACGCTGAAGCTTTCTTT. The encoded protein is CASSVGGTGVKGDAEAFF.

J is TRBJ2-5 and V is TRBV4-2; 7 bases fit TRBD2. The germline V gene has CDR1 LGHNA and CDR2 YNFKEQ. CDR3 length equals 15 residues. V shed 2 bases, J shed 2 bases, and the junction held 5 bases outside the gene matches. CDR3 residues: CASSQLRTSQETQYF. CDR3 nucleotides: TGTGCCAGCAGCCAACTCCGGACTAGTCAAGAGACCCAGTACTTC.

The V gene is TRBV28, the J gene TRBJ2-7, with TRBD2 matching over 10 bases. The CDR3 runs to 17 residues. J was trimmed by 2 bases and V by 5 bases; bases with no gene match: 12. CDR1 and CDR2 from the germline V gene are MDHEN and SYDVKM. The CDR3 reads CASSLRGSGRGAYEQYF. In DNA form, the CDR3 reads TGTGCCAGCAGTCTCCGTGGGAGCGGGAGGGGTGCCTACGAGCAGTACTTC.

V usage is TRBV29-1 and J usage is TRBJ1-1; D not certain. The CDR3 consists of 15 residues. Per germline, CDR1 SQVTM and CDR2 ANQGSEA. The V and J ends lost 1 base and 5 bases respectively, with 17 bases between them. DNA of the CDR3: TGCAGCGTTGAAGGGCCAACCATTGGCGAAACTGAAGCTTTCTTT. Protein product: CSVEGPTIGETEAFF.

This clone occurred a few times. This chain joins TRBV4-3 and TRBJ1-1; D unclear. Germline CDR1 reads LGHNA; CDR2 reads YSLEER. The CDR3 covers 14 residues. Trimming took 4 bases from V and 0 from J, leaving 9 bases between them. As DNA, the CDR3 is TGCGCCAGCAGCCCCGGCGGCTTGAACACTGAAGCTTTCTTT. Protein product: CASSPGGLNTEAFF.

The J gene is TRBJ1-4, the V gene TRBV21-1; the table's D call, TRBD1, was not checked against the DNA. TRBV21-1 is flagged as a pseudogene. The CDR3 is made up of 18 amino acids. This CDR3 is CASSKVAIGQGRSEKLFF. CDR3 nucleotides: TGTGCCAGCAGCAAAGTGGCAATCGGACAGGGGCGGAGTGAAAAACTGTTTTTT.

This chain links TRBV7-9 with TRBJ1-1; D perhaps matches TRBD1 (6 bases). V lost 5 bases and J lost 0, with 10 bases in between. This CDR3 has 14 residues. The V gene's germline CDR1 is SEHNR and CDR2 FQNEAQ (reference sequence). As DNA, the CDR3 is TGTGCCAGCAGCCGGACAGACATGAACACTGAAGCTTTCTTT. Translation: CASSRTDMNTEAFF.

CDR3 protein: CASSPKQGAPLYNEQFF. The CDR3, as DNA: TGTGCCAGCAGCCCGAAACAGGGGGCACCCCTTTACAATGAGCAGTTCTTC. The chain is built from TRBV3-1 (or the pseudogene TRBV3-2) and TRBJ2-1; 9 nucleotides agree with TRBD1. CDR1 is LGHDT, CDR2 YNNKEL, per germline (reference sequence). The junction had 11 bases not matched to a gene; V was cut back by 4 bases and J by 4 bases. The CDR3 spans 17 residues.

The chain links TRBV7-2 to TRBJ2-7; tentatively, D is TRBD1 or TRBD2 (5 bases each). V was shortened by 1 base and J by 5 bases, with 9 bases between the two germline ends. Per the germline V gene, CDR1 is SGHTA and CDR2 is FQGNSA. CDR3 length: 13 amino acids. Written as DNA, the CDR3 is TGTGCCAGCAGCTTAGAGGGACCCAACGAGCAGTACTTC. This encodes CASSLEGPNEQYF.

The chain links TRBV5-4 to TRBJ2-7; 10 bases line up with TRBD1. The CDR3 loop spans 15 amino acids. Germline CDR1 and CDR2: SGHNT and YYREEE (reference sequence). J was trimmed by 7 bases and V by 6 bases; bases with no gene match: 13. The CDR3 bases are TGTGCCAGCATGCAACCGGGACAGGGGATTCGGGAGCAGTACTTC. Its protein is CASMQPGQGIREQYF.

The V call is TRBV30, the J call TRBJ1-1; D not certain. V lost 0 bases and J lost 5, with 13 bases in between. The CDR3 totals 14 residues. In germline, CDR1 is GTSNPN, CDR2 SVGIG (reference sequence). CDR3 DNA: TGTGCCTGGAGTGTAGGTACGGCGGGAACTGAAGCTTTCTTT. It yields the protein CAWSVGTAGTEAFF.

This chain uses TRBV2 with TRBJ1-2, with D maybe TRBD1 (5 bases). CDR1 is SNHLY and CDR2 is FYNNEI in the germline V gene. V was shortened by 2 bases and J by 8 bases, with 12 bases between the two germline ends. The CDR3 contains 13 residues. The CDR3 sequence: CASSETGERGYTF. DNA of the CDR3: TGTGCCAGCAGTGAAACGGGGGAGAGAGGCTACACCTTC.

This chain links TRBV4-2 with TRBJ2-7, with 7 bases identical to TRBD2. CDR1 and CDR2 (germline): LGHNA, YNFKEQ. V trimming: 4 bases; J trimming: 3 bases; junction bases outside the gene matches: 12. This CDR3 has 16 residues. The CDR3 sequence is CASSLEAGASLYEQYF. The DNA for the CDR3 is TGTGCCAGCAGCCTGGAGGCGGGAGCCTCCCTCTACGAGCAGTACTTC.

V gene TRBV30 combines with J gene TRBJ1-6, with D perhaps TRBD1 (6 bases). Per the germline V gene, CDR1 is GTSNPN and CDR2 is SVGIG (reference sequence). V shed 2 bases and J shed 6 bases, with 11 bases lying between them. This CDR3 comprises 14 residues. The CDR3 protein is CAWSITGSNSPLHF. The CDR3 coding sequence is TGTGCCTGGAGTATTACAGGGAGTAATTCACCCCTCCACTTT.